This record covers a single T cell receptor (beta chain). These data originate in a study of control samples from healthy donors and cancer patients. Some clones are missing from TCRdb's copy, which holds only in-frame ones; the method was immunoSEQ multiplex PCR. The top ten clones hold about 40% of a sample with just over 50,000 clones, about nine tenths of them seen once. Trimming shortened V by 6 bases and J by 5 bases, and 13 bases separated the two germline ends. The CDR3 length is 13 residues. The germline CDR1 and CDR2 sequences are MNHNY and SVGAGI (reference sequence). The sequenced sample was PBMCs. The origin of this receptor is a man in his fifties with head and neck cancer. The rearrangement links TRBV6-6 to TRBJ1-1; D remains ambiguous. The CDR3 coding sequence is TGTGCCAGCAGCTCCCACACGGGAACTGAAGCTTTCTTT. Translating it yields CASSSHTGTEAFF.